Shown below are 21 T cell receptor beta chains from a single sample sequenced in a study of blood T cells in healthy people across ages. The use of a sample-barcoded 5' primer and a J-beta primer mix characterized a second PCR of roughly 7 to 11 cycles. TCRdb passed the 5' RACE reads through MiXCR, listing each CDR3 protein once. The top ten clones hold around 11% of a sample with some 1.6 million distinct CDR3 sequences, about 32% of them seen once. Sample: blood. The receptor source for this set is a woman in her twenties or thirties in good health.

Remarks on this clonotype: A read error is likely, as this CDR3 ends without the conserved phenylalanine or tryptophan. The CDR3 region has the DNA TGCAGTGCTAGAGGGACTAGCGCACACAATGAGCAGTTCGTC. Translation gives CSARGTSAHNEQFV. This chain links TRBV20-1 with TRBJ2-1; 9 bases fit TRBD2. Per germline, CDR1 DFQATT and CDR2 SNEGSKA (reference sequence). V was pared by 1 base and J by 5 bases, with 3 bases of the junction left unmatched. The CDR3 covers 14 residues.

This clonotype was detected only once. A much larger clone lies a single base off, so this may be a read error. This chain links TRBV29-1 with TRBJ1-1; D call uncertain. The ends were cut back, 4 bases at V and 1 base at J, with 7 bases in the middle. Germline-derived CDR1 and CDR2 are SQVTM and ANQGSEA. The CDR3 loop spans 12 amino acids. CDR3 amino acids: CSVGARNTEAFF. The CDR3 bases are TGCAGCGTTGGGGCAAGGAACACTGAAGCTTTCTTT.

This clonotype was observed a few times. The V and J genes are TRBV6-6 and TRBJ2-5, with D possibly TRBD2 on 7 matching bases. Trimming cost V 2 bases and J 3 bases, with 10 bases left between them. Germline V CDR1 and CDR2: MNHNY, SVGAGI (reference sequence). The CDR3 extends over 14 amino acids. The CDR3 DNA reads TGTGCCAGCAGTTACCCGGGGGGCGAAGAGACCCAGTACTTC. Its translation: CASSYPGGEETQYF.

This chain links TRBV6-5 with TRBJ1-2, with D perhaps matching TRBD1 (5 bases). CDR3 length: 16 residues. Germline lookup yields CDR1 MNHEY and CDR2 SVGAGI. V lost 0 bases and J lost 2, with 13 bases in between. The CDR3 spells CASSYSQASGNYGYTF. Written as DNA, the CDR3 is TGTGCCAGCAGTTACTCACAGGCAAGCGGGAACTATGGCTACACCTTC.

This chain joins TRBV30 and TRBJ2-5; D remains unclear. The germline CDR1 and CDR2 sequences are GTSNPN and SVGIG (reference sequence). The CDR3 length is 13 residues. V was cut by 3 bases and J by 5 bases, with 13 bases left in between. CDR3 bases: TGTGCCTGGAGGGTTGATGGATGGGAGACCCAGTACTTC. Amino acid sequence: CAWRVDGWETQYF. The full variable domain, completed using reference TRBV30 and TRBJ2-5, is SQTIHQWPATLVQPVGSPLSLECTVEGTSNPNLYWYRQAAGRGLQLLFYSVGIGQISSEVPQNLSASRPQDRQFILSSKKLLLSDSGFYLCAWRVDGWETQYFGPGTRLLVL.

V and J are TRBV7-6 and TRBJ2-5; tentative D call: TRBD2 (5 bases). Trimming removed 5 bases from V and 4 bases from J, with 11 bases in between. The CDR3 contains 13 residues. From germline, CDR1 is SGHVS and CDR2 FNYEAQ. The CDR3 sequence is CASSPSEGETQYF. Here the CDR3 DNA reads TGTGCCAGCAGCCCCTCTGAGGGAGAGACCCAGTACTTC.

Here the CDR3 reads CASSDQINEKLFF. CDR3 bases: TGTGCCAGCAGTGACCAAATTAATGAAAAACTGTTTTTT. V gene TRBV2 combines with J gene TRBJ1-4; D gene ambiguous. CDR3 size: 13 residues. Germline-derived CDR1 and CDR2 are SNHLY and FYNNEI. V was shortened by 3 bases and J by 4 bases, with 6 bases between the two germline ends.

CDR3 coding DNA: TGTGCCAGCAGCCTTAGGCCGGGGAACACTGAAGCTTTCTTT. This gives the protein CASSLRPGNTEAFF. The chain couples TRBV5-5 to TRBJ1-1; no clear D gene. Trimming cost V 4 bases and J 1 base, with 11 bases left between them. The CDR3 is 14 amino acids. Germline V gene data show CDR1 as SGHKS and CDR2 as YYEKEE (reference sequence).

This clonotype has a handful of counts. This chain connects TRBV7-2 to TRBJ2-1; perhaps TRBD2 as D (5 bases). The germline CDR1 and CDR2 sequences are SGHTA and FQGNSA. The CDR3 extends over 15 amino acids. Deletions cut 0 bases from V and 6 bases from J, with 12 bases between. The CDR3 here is CASSLAPREINEQFF. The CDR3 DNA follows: TGTGCCAGCAGCTTAGCTCCGAGGGAGATCAATGAGCAGTTCTTC.

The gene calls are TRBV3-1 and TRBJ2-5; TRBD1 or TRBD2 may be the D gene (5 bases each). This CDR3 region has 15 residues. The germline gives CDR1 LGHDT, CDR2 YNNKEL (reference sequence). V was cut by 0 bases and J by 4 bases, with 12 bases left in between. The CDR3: CASSQEWGIGETQYF. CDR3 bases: TGTGCCAGCAGCCAAGAATGGGGGATCGGAGAGACCCAGTACTTC.

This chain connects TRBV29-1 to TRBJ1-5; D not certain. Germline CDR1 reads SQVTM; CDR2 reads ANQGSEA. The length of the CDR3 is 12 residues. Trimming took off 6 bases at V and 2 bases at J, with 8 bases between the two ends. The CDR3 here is CSVVSGNQPQHF. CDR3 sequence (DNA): TGCAGCGTAGTAAGTGGCAATCAGCCCCAGCATTTT.

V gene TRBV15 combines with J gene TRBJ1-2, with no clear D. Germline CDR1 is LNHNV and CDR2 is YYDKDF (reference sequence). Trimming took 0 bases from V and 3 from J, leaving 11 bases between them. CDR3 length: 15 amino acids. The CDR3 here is CATSRDKGAHYGYTF. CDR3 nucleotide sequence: TGTGCCACCAGCAGAGATAAAGGAGCCCACTATGGCTACACCTTC.

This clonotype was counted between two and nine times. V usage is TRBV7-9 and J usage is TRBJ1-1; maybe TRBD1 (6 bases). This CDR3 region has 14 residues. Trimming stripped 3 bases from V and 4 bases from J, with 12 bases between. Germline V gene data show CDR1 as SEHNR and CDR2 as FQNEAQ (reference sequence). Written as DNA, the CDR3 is TGTGCCAGCAGCTTGGGGGCGGGGGGCACTGAAGCTTTCTTT. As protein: CASSLGAGGTEAFF.

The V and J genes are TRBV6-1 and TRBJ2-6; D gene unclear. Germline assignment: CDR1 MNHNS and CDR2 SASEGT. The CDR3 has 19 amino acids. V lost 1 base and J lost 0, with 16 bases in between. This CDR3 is CASSEDKAPTYSGANVLTF. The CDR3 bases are TGTGCCAGCAGTGAAGACAAGGCCCCAACTTACTCTGGGGCCAACGTCCTGACTTTC.

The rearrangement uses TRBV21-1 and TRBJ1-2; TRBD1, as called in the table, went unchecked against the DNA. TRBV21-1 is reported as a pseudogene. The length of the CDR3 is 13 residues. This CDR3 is CASSPVVTGGYIF. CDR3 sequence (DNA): TGTGCCAGCAGCCCAGTGGTGACAGGGGGCTACATCTTC.

CDR3 bases: TGCGCCAGCAGCCAAGAGCGGGGGTTGGTTCAGCCCCAGCATTTT. Translating it yields CASSQERGLVQPQHF. This sequence joins TRBV4-1 and TRBJ1-5, with a possible D match to TRBD1 (5 bases). Trimming removed 0 bases at V and 6 bases at J, with 12 bases between. Germline loops: CDR1 MGHRA, CDR2 YSYEKL. This CDR3 is built from 15 residues.

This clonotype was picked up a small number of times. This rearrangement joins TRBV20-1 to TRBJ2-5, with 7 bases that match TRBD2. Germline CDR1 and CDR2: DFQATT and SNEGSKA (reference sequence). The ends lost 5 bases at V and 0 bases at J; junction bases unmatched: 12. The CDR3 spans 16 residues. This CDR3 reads CSARDYERTNQETQYF. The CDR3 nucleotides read TGCAGTGCTCGGGACTATGAGCGGACGAACCAAGAGACCCAGTACTTC.

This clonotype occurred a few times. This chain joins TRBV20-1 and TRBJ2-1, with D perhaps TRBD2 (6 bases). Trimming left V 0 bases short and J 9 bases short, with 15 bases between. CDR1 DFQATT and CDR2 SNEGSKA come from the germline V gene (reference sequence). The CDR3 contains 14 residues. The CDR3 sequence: CSARDRVSSAEQFF. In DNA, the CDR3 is TGCAGTGCTAGAGACAGGGTATCTAGCGCTGAGCAGTTCTTC.

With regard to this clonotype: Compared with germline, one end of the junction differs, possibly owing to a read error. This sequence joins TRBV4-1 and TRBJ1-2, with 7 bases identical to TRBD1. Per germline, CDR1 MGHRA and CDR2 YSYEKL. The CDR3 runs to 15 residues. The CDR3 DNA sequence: TGCGCCTGCAGCCAGGGGACAGAAGACAACTATGGCTACACCTTC. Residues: CACSQGTEDNYGYTF.

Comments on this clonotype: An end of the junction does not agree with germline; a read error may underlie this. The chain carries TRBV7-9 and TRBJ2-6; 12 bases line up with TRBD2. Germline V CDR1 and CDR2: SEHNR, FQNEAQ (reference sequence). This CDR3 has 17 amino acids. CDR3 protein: CASRLAGEAPGASVLTF. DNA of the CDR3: TGTGCCAGCCGACTAGCGGGAGAGGCCCCTGGGGCCAGCGTCCTGACTTTC. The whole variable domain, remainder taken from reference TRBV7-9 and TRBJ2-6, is DTGVSQNPRHKITKRGQNVTFRCDPISEHNRLYWYRQTLGQGPEFLTYFQNEAQLEKSRLLSDRFSAERPKGSFSTLEIQRTEQGDSAMYLCASRLAGEAPGASVLTFGAGSRLTVL.

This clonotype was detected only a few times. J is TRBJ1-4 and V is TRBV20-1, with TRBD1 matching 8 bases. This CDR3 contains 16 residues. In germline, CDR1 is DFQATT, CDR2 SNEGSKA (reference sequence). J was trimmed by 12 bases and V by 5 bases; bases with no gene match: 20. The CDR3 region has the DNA TGCAGTGCTCAAGTGGGGGGGACAGGACGGGTACTGGAACTGTTTTTT. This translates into CSAQVGGTGRVLELFF.